A single sample gave rise to the 17 T cell receptor beta chains below, sequenced in a study of early T cells in non-severe SARS-CoV-2 infection (TCRdb year 2021). Library method: 5' RACE. The sequencer was a NextSeq 500. TCRdb itself trimmed the public reads at Q25 with fastp, ran MiXCR and retained productive beta chains. Identical CDR3 protein sequences are pooled into one entry, listed with their most common genes and DNA. Across this sample there are fewer than 30,000 distinct CDR3 sequences, with around 5% seen only once. Roughly 4.4% of the sample comes from the top ten. The sample comprised whole blood. The receptor set was obtained from an adult who was a healthcare worker with PCR-confirmed SARS-CoV-2 infection or an uninfected control (not recorded which).

This clonotype was seen many times. The chain couples TRBV28 to TRBJ2-3; 9 bases fit TRBD2. The CDR3 runs 14 residues. V lost 6 bases to trimming and J lost 8 bases; unmatched junction nucleotides: 9. Germline CDR1 and CDR2: MDHEN and SYDVKM. Here the CDR3 reads CASSLAGATGTQYF. The CDR3 region has the DNA TGTGCCAGCAGCTTAGCGGGGGCCACCGGTACGCAGTATTTT.

This clonotype was seen repeatedly, ten times or more. The V call is TRBV5-1, the J call TRBJ2-5; D might be TRBD1 or TRBD2, each matching 6 bases. This CDR3 is 18 amino acids long. Deletions cut 0 bases from V and 5 bases from J, with 23 bases between. Looked up from germline, CDR1 is SGHRS and CDR2 is YFSETQ. The CDR3 nucleotides are TGCGCCAGCAGCTTGGGGGTCGGCGGGACAAGAGACCCGGAGACCCAGTACTTC. Residues: CASSLGVGGTRDPETQYF.

This clonotype counts as medium-sized. V gene TRBV4-2 combines with J gene TRBJ1-5; no clear D gene. The germline gives CDR1 LGHNA, CDR2 YNFKEQ. This CDR3 spans 15 amino acids. Trimming took 0 bases from V and 3 from J, leaving 9 bases between them. For the CDR3, the DNA is TGTGCCAGCAGCCAAGATCTGAGCACCAATCAGCCCCAGCATTTT. Translated: CASSQDLSTNQPQHF.

Ten or more counts support this clonotype. DNA of the CDR3: TGTGCCAGCAGTGATTTCGCCTACGAGCAGTACTTC. Protein: CASSDFAYEQYF. The V call is TRBV25-1, the J call TRBJ2-7, with D hard to call. This CDR3 is built from 12 residues. In germline, CDR1 is MGHDK, CDR2 SYGVNS. The V gene lost 3 bases and the J gene lost 2 bases, with 5 bases spanning the gap.

This clonotype was counted many times. This sequence joins TRBV7-9 and TRBJ2-1, with D maybe TRBD1 (5 bases). Per the germline V gene, CDR1 is SEHNR and CDR2 is FQNEAQ (reference sequence). Deletions cut 0 bases from V and 5 bases from J, with 20 bases between. This CDR3 comprises 18 residues. The CDR3 DNA sequence: TGTGCCAGCAGCTTAGCGGGTACAGGCCAACTCATACACAATGAGCAGTTCTTC. Amino acids: CASSLAGTGQLIHNEQFF.

The rearrangement joins TRBV7-9 to TRBJ1-5; 8 bases line up with TRBD1. The V and J ends lost 6 bases and 3 bases, in that order; junction bases with no gene match: 4. Germline-derived CDR1 and CDR2 are SEHNR and FQNEAQ (reference sequence). This CDR3 region has 14 residues. The CDR3 loop is CASRLQGVNQPQHF. CDR3 nucleotides: TGTGCCAGCAGACTACAGGGGGTCAATCAGCCCCAGCATTTT.

This sequence joins TRBV20-1 and TRBJ2-6; 8 nucleotides match TRBD1. The CDR3 covers 18 residues. With 1 base clipped from V and 0 bases from J, the junction kept 8 bases outside the gene matches. Germline CDR1 is DFQATT and CDR2 is SNEGSKA (reference sequence). The CDR3 protein is CSARANRGISSGANVLTF. In nucleotides, the CDR3 is TGCAGTGCTAGAGCTAACAGGGGGATCAGCTCTGGGGCCAACGTCCTGACTTTC.

The sample holds many counts of this clonotype. The V gene is TRBV7-2, the J gene TRBJ2-1, with TRBD2 identical over 10 bases. The CDR3 runs 14 residues. Germline CDR1 is SGHTA and CDR2 is FQGNSA. The junction had 6 bases not matched to a gene; V was cut back by 8 bases and J by 5 bases. CDR3 sequence (DNA): TGTGCCAGCCCGGGACTAGCGAAACACAATGAGCAGTTCTTC. Translation: CASPGLAKHNEQFF.

This clonotype was detected many times. The genes are TRBV10-2 and TRBJ1-1, with D possibly being TRBD1 (6 bases). Trimming cost V 7 bases and J 7 bases, with 10 bases left between them. This CDR3 contains 11 residues. CDR1 is WSHSY, CDR2 SAAADI, per germline. CDR3 bases: TGCGCCAGCACCTCGACAGGTGAAGCTTTCTTT. Encoded protein: CASTSTGEAFF.

There are many counts of this clonotype. This chain joins TRBV7-2 and TRBJ1-1; D not resolved. Deletions cut 3 bases from V and 6 bases from J, with 14 bases between. The CDR3 runs 14 residues. Looked up from germline, CDR1 is SGHTA and CDR2 is FQGNSA. The CDR3 sequence is CASSFRVSRAEAFF. Written as DNA, the CDR3 is TGTGCCAGCAGCTTCCGGGTTTCGAGGGCTGAAGCTTTCTTT.

This clonotype was seen repeatedly, ten times or more. The J gene is TRBJ1-2, the V gene TRBV29-1, with a tentative D call TRBD1 (6 bases). CDR1 SQVTM and CDR2 ANQGSEA come from the germline V gene. This CDR3 region has 14 residues. Trimming took 7 bases from V and 4 from J, leaving 19 bases between them. CDR3 nucleotides: TGCAGCGGAGTCGACAGGAATCCCCCCTATGGCTACACCTTC. It specifies CSGVDRNPPYGYTF.

This clonotype was seen many times. The rearrangement links TRBV7-2 to TRBJ2-6; no reliable D call. Germline V CDR1 and CDR2: SGHTA, FQGNSA. The V end lost 2 bases, the J end lost 0 bases, and 14 bases lay between the germline ends. The CDR3 contains 18 residues. The CDR3 DNA reads TGTGCCAGCAGCTTACCTATTCTTTACAGCTCTGGGGCCAACGTCCTGACTTTC. Its translation is CASSLPILYSSGANVLTF.

The chain has TRBV20-1 and TRBJ2-7; tentatively, D is TRBD1 (5 bases). The V gene's germline CDR1 is DFQATT and CDR2 SNEGSKA (reference sequence). The germline V and J ends were trimmed by 6 bases and 11 bases, with 17 bases remaining between them. The length of the CDR3 is 11 residues. CDR3 residues: CSAQDMRREYF. The CDR3 nucleotides are TGCAGTGCCCAGGACATGCGACGCGAGTACTTC.

This clonotype came up many times. The V call is TRBV7-9, the J call TRBJ1-4; 12 nucleotides match TRBD1. CDR1 and CDR2 from the germline V gene are SEHNR and FQNEAQ (reference sequence). The length of the CDR3 is 16 residues. The J segment lost 2 bases and the V segment lost 3 bases, leaving 1 base of the junction unmatched. This CDR3 reads CASSLGQGATNEKLFF. The DNA for the CDR3 is TGTGCCAGCAGCTTGGGACAGGGGGCGACTAATGAAAAACTGTTTTTT.

This clonotype was seen repeatedly, ten times or more. CDR3 nucleotides: TGCAGCGTTGAAGCGGGGGCCGGAGTAGGGGAGACCCAGTACTTC. This codes for CSVEAGAGVGETQYF. V is TRBV29-1 and J is TRBJ2-5, with D possibly being TRBD1 or TRBD2 (6 bases each). Germline lookup yields CDR1 SQVTM and CDR2 ANQGSEA. V gave up 1 base and J gave up 5 bases, with 17 bases separating them. This CDR3 has 15 amino acids.

This clonotype was seen at least ten times. The chain recombines TRBV2 with TRBJ2-5; D not certain. From germline, CDR1 is SNHLY and CDR2 FYNNEI. The CDR3 is 12 residues long. V dropped 9 bases and J dropped 7 bases, with 15 bases sitting between them. Written as DNA, the CDR3 is TGTGCCAGTGAAGAGTTAGTTGGGACCCAGTACTTC. It translates to CASEELVGTQYF.

This clonotype was detected ten times or more. The chain couples TRBV27 to TRBJ2-3, with 8 bases lining up with TRBD2. The CDR3 spans 16 residues. With 0 bases clipped from V and 4 bases from J, the junction kept 6 bases outside the gene matches. Germline CDR1 MNHEY, CDR2 SMNVEV (reference sequence). The DNA for the CDR3 is TGTGCCAGCAGTTTATCTAGCGGGGTAGCGTCAGATACGCAGTATTTT. As protein: CASSLSSGVASDTQYF.